This T cell receptor beta chain was sequenced during a study of blood T cell repertoires in COVID-19. Study summary: The United States, Italy and Spain were the sources of the acute and convalescent COVID-19 samples. PBMCs, B-cell-depleted T cells, or T cells provided the cDNA or gDNA that made up the material.

Profiling relied on immunoSEQ multiplex PCR, and the TCRdb table lists in-frame clones only, not all of them. The sample has 250,000 to 300,000 clones; about nine tenths are singletons. CDR1 and CDR2 (germline): LNHDA, SQIVND (reference sequence). The CDR3 spans 15 residues. The V gene end was trimmed by 4 bases and the J gene end by 5 bases; junction bases not matched to a gene: 3. Sequenced material: peripheral blood. J is TRBJ1-5 and V is TRBV19; 12 nucleotides match TRBD1. This clonotype was obtained from a man between 50 and 59 years old with acute or convalescent COVID-19. The CDR3 nucleotides are TGTGCCAGTAGTACCCGGGACAGGGGGCATCAGCCCCAGCATTTT. Its translation is CASSTRDRGHQPQHF.